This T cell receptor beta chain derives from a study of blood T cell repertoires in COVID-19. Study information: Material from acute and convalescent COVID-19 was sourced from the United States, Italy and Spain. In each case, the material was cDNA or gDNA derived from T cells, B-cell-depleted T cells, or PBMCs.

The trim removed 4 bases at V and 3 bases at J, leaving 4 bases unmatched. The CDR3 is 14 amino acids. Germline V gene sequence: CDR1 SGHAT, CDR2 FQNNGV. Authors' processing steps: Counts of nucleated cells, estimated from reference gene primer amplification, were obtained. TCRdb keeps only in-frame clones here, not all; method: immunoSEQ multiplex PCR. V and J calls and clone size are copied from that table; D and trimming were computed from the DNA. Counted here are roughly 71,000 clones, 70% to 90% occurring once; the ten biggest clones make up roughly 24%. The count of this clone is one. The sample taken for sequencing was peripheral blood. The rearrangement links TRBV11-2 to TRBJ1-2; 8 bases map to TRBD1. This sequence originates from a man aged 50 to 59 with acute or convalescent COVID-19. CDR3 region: CASSYGQGDYGYTF. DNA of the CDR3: TGTGCCAGCAGCTACGGACAGGGAGACTATGGCTACACCTTC. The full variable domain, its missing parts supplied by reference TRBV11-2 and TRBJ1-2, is EAGVAQSPRYKIIEKRQSVAFWCNPISGHATLYWYQQILGQGPKLLIQFQNNGVVDDSQLPKDRFSAERLKGVDSTLKIQPAKLEDSAVYLCASSYGQGDYGYTFGSGTRLTVV.